Only a few counts were recorded for the clone carrying this TCR beta chain. J was trimmed by 5 bases and V by 2 bases; bases with no gene match: 6. Germline CDR1 reads MNHEY; CDR2 reads SVGEGT. The CDR3 sequence is 15 residues long. This record belongs to a study of blood T cells in healthy people across ages. Drawn from each donor were ten milliliters of peripheral blood. A second 7 to 11 cycle PCR used barcoded and J-beta primers. Via MiXCR, TCRdb re-called the 5' RACE reads, giving one row per CDR3 protein. Of approximately 810,000 distinct CDR3 sequences listed, around 30% are singletons. V and J are TRBV6-2 or TRBV6-3 and TRBJ1-1; 9 nucleotides line up with TRBD1. The sample was blood. This TCR derives from a woman of 80 years or more in good health. As DNA, the CDR3 is TGTGCCAGCAGTTACGCCCGGACAGGGGATACTGAAGCTTTCTTT. The encoded protein is CASSYARTGDTEAFF.